A selection of T cell receptor beta chains follows, all from one sample in a study of T cell changes during pregnancy in multiple sclerosis. The assay was immunoSEQ multiplex PCR, and TCRdb's table has in-frame clones only and misses some. The repertoire holds about 59,000 clones, with about 90% as singletons. The sample here was peripheral blood, taken in the third trimester of pregnancy. The source of these receptors is a female donor in good health, enrolled as a control in a pregnancy study. The CDR3 runs from the conserved cysteine through the conserved F or W. A D gene is named only where the DNA matches it firmly. The size field is filled for only some rows; it gives once, few, many or a size class.

abundance,v_gene,d_gene,j_gene,CDR3nt,CDR3aa
NA,TRBV6-1,NA,TRBJ1-2,TGTGCCACCCGAAACACAGGAGACGCGTACTATGGCTACACCTTC,CATRNTGDAYYGYTF
once,TRBV19,NA,TRBJ2-2,TGTGCCAGTAGTATCCTCGCGGGGAACACCGGGGAGCTGTTTTTT,CASSILAGNTGELFF
NA,TRBV7-2,TRBD1,TRBJ1-1,TGTGCCAGCAGCCCCCGGGACAGCAACACTGAAGCTTTCTTT,CASSPRDSNTEAFF
NA,TRBV18,TRBD1,TRBJ1-3,TGTGCCAGCTCCCAGGGGGCGCTTGGAAACACCATATATTTT,CASSQGALGNTIYF
NA,TRBV30,TRBD1,TRBJ1-5,TGTGCCTGGAGTGCGAGATCCGGGACAGTCGGCAATCAGCCCCAGCATTTT,CAWSARSGTVGNQPQHF
few,TRBV4-3,NA,TRBJ1-1,TGCGCCAGCAGCCAATTCGAGGGAGTCACTGAAGCTTTCTTT,CASSQFEGVTEAFF
NA,TRBV2,TRBD1,TRBJ2-5,TGTGCCAGCAGTGATATAACGGGACAGCTGACGACCCAGTACTTC,CASSDITGQLTTQYF
NA,TRBV5-6,NA,TRBJ1-3,TGTGCCAGCAGCCGCGGCCGCGGGGGGAGCTCTGGAAACACCATATATTTT,CASSRGRGGSSGNTIYF
NA,TRBV7-2,NA,TRBJ1-1,TGTGCCAGCAGCCCCGGCTCCAGGACAGAGAACACTGAAGCTTTCTTT,CASSPGSRTENTEAFF
NA,TRBV2,NA,TRBJ2-2,TGTGCCAGCAGTGAATCGGGTGTCGGCGGGGAGCTGTTTTTT,CASSESGVGGELFF
NA,TRBV14,NA,TRBJ2-1,TGTGCCAGCAGCCAACAGCCGACCGGGGTGGTGCAGTTCTTC,CASSQQPTGVVQFF
NA,TRBV15,TRBD2,TRBJ2-7,TGTGCCACCAGCAGCAGGACTAGCGGGATGGGATACGAGCAGTACTTC,CATSSRTSGMGYEQYF
once,TRBV7-9,TRBD1,TRBJ1-2,TGTGCCAGCAGCTCCCCAGGGGGAGAAGGCTACACCTTC,CASSSPGGEGYTF
NA,TRBV7-2,NA,TRBJ1-2,TGTGCCAGCAGCCTTACCGGGTCCCCAAAGCCCTTCTATGGCTACACCTTC,CASSLTGSPKPFYGYTF
NA,TRBV5-4,NA,TRBJ2-7,TGTGCCAGCAGCTTGGAGTTGGCGGGAGAGCAGTACTTC,CASSLELAGEQYF
NA,TRBV19,NA,TRBJ1-3,TGTGCCAGTAGGGCCCCATTCTCTGGAAACACCATATATTTT,CASRAPFSGNTIYF
NA,TRBV7-9,NA,TRBJ1-3,TGTGCCAGCAGCTGGGACTCACCGGCCACTGGAAACACCATATATTTT,CASSWDSPATGNTIYF
NA,TRBV5-1,NA,TRBJ1-1,TGCGCCAGCAGCCTAGACAGGCTGAACACTGAAGCTTTCTTT,CASSLDRLNTEAFF
NA,TRBV12-5,NA,TRBJ1-4,TGTGCTAGTGGTTTGTCGGGCGGGCAGCCATGGGTGACTAATGAAAAACTGTTTTTT,CASGLSGGQPWVTNEKLFF
few,TRBV29-1,NA,TRBJ1-2,TGCAGCGTTGAACTTACCCCAGGCGGGGGCTACACCTTC,CSVELTPGGGYTF
once,TRBV29-1,TRBD1,TRBJ2-3,TGCAGCGTTATCTTAAACAGGGGGGATACGCAGTATTTT,CSVILNRGDTQYF
NA,TRBV19,TRBD1,TRBJ2-5,TGTGCCAGTAGTATTACAGGGGCCCCAGAGACCCAGTACTTC,CASSITGAPETQYF
NA,TRBV29-1,TRBD1,TRBJ1-2,TGCAGCGTTGAAGGGTGGGACAGGTCGATAGGCTACACCTTC,CSVEGWDRSIGYTF
once,TRBV18,NA,TRBJ2-3,TGTGCCAGCTCACCGCCGGGCACAGATACGCAGTATTTT,CASSPPGTDTQYF
NA,TRBV10-3,NA,TRBJ1-1,TGTGCCATCAGTGAGTCGAGCTTGATGAACACTGAAGCTTTCTTT,CAISESSLMNTEAFF
NA,TRBV5-4,NA,TRBJ1-1,TGTGCCAGCAGCCACAGGGAGAACACTGAAGCTTTCTTT,CASSHRENTEAFF
NA,TRBV19,NA,TRBJ2-2,TGTGCCAGTATTTCGAGGGTATACACCGGGGAGCTGTTTTTT,CASISRVYTGELFF
NA,TRBV18,TRBD1,TRBJ1-2,TGTGCCAGCTCACCCCCAGGACAGGCGAACTATGGCTACACCTTC,CASSPPGQANYGYTF
once,TRBV10-2,NA,TRBJ1-5,TGCGCCAGCAGTGAGGGCAGGGATCAGCCCCAGCATTTT,CASSEGRDQPQHF
NA,TRBV25-1,NA,TRBJ1-1,TGTGCCAGCAGAACCACGGGCAGGGAGAACACTGAAGCTTTCTTT,CASRTTGRENTEAFF
NA,TRBV6-1,TRBD1,TRBJ1-2,TGTGCCAGCAGTGGATGGACAGGGGGAATGTATGGCTACACCTTC,CASSGWTGGMYGYTF
NA,TRBV20-1,TRBD2,TRBJ2-3,TGCAGTGCAGCAACTAGCGGGTCTATGTATTTT,CSAATSGSMYF
NA,TRBV5-8,TRBD2,TRBJ2-7,TGTGCCAGCAGCGGCGGGACTAGCGGGGGAACCTACGAGCAGTACTTC,CASSGGTSGGTYEQYF
NA,TRBV30,TRBD2,TRBJ2-7,TGTGCCTGGAGACGAGGGAGGCTAGCGGGACACTACGAGCAGTACTTC,CAWRRGRLAGHYEQYF
NA,TRBV7-9,TRBD1,TRBJ2-7,TGTGCCAGCAGCAATAGACAGGGCTCCTACGAGCAGTACTTC,CASSNRQGSYEQYF
NA,TRBV7-2,TRBD1,TRBJ1-2,TGTGCCAGCAGCCCACTGACAGGGGGAGGCTATGGCTACACCTTC,CASSPLTGGGYGYTF